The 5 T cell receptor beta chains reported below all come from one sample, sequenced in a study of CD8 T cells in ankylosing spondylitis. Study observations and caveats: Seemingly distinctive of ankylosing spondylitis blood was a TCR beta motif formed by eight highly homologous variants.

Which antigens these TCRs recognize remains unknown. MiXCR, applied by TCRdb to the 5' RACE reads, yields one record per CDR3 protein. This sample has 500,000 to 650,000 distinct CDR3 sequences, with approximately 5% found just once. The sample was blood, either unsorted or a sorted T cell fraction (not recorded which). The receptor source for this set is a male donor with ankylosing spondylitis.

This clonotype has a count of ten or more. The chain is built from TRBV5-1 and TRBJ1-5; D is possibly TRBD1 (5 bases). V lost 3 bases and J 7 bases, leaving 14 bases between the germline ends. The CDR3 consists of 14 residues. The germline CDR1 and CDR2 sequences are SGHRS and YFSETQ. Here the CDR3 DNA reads TGCGCCAGCAGCTCAGGACATCAGGGACAGCCCCAGCATTTT. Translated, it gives CASSSGHQGQPQHF. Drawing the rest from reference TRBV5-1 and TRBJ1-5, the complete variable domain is KAGVTQTPRYLIKTRGQQVTLSCSPISGHRSVSWYQQTPGQGLQFLFEYFSETQRNKGNFPGRFSGRQFSNSRSEMNVSTLELGDSALYLCASSSGHQGQPQHFGDGTRLSIL.

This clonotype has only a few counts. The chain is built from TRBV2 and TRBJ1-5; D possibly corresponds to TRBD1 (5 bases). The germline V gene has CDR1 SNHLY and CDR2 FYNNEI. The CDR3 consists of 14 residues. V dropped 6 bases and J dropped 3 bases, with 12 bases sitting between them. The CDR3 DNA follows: TGTGCCAGCAGGGCTACGGGACCCAATCAGCCCCAGCATTTT. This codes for CASRATGPNQPQHF.

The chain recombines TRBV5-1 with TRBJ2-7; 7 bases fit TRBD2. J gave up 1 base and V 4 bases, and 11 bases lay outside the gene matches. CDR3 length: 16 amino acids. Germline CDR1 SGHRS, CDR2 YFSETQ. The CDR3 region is CASSRDWTRESYEQYF. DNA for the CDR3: TGCGCCAGCAGCCGTGACTGGACTAGAGAATCCTACGAGCAGTACTTC.

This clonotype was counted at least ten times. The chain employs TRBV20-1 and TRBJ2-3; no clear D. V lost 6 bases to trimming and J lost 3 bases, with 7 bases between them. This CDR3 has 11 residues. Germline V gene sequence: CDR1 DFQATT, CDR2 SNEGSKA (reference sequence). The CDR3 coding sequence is TGCAGTGCGACGGGTACAGATACGCAGTATTTT. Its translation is CSATGTDTQYF.

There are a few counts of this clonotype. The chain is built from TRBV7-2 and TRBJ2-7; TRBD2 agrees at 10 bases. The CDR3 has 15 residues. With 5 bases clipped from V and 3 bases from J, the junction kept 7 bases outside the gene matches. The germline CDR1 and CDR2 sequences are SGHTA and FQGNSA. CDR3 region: CASSKIAGGHYEQYF. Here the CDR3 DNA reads TGTGCCAGCAGCAAGATAGCGGGAGGCCACTACGAGCAGTACTTC. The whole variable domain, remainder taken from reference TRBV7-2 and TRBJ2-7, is GAGVSQSPSNKVTEKGKDVELRCDPISGHTALYWYRQSLGQGLEFLIYFQGNSAPDKSGLPSDRFSAERTGGSVSTLTIQRTQQEDSAVYLCASSKIAGGHYEQYFGPGTRLTVT.